This TCR beta chain was profiled in a study of cytomegalovirus exposure and HLA in healthy donors. Study-wide results and caveats: Sequencing artifact likely explains a cluster of highly shared sequence variants. Excluded: some indistinguishable V segments such as TRBV6-2 and TRBV6-3. A later analysis reportedly found that, within productive TCRs, an Asian-associated ancestry cluster had fewer N-insertions than the mean observed across the approximately 670 donors. Researchers reported from a later analysis that most CMV-associated TCR beta chains appeared HLA-restricted.

V gave up 8 bases and J gave up 2 bases, with 10 bases separating them. The CDR3 is 13 amino acids. The germline V gene encodes CDR1 MDHEN and CDR2 SYDVKM. The PCR had 60 Vbeta and 13 Jbeta primers. The protocol was immunoSEQ multiplex PCR, while the TCRdb copy is restricted to in-frame clones and leaves out a portion. The profile shows around 93,000 clones, roughly 82% of them singletons. Turning to this clone: Its cognate antigen is unknown.

The material sequenced was PBMCs. This sequence was found in a man aged 25 to 40 in good health and CMV-seropositive. The V gene is TRBV28, the J gene TRBJ2-4; D remains ambiguous. The CDR3 DNA reads as TGTGCCAGCCAAGAGTCTCCCAAAAACATTCAGTACTTC. Residues: CASQESPKNIQYF.